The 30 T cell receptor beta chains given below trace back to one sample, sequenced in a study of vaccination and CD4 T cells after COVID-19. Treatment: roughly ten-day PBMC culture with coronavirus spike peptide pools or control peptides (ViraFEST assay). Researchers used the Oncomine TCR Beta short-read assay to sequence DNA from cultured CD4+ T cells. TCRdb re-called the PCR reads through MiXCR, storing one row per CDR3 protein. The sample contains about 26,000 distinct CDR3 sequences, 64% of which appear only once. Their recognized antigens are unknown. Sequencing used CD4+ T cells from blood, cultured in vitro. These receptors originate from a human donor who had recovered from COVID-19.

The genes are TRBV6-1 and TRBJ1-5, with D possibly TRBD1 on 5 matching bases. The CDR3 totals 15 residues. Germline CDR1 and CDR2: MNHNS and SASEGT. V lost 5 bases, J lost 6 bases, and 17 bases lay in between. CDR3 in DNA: TGTGCCAGCAGTACCGGGACCACTTCCCGTCAGCCCCAGCATTTT. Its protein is CASSTGTTSRQPQHF.

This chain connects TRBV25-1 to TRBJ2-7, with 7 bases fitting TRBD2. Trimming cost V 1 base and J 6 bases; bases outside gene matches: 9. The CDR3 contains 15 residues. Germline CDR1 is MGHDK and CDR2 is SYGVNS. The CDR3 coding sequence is TGTGCCAGCAGTGAATTTGGGACTATTCCTTCCGAGCAGTACTTC. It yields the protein CASSEFGTIPSEQYF.

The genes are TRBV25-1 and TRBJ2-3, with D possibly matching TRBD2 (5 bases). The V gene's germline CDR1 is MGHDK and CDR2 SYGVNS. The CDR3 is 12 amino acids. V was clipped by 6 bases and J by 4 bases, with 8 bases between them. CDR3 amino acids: CASRAGADTQYF. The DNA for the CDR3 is TGTGCCAGCAGGGCCGGGGCAGATACGCAGTATTTT. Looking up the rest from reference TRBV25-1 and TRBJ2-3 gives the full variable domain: EADIYQTPRYLVIGTGKKITLECSQTMGHDKMYWYQQDPGMELHLIHYSYGVNSTEKGDLSSESTVSRIRTEHFPLTLESARPSHTSQYLCASRAGADTQYFGPGTRLTVL.

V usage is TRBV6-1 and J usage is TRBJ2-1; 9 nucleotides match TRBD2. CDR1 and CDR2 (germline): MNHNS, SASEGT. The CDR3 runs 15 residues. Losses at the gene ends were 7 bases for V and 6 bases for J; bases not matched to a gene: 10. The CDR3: CASTISGGPVNEQFF. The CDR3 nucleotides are TGTGCCAGCACCATCAGCGGGGGGCCGGTCAATGAGCAGTTCTTC.

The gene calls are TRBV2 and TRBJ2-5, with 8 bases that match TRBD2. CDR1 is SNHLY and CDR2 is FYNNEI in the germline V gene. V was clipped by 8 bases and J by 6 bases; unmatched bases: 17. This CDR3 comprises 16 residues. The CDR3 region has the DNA TGTGCCAGCCACTTAGCGGAAAGCGGGAGTGGAAAGACCCAGTACTTC. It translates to CASHLAESGSGKTQYF.

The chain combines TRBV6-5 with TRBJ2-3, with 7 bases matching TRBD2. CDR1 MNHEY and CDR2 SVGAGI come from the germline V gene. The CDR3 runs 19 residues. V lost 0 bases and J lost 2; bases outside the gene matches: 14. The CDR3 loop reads CASSYSSVVAGLATDTQYF. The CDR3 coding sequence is TGTGCCAGCAGTTACTCGAGTGTAGTAGCGGGCCTCGCCACAGATACGCAGTATTTT.

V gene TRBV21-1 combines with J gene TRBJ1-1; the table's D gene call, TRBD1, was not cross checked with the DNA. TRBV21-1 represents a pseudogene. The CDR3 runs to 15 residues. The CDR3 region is CATWGTGRAYRGAFF. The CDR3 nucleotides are TGTGCCACCTGGGGGACAGGGAGGGCCTATCGCGGAGCTTTCTTT.

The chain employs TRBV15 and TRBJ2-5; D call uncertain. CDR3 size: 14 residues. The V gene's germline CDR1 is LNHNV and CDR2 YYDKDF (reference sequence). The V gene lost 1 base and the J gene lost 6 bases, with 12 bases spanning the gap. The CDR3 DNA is TGTGCCACCAGCAGAGTGAGCGCTCAGAAGACCCAGTACTTC. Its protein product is CATSRVSAQKTQYF.

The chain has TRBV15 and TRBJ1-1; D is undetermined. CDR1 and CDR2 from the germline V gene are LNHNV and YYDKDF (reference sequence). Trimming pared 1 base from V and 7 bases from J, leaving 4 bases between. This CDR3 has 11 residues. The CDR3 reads CATSRVGEAFF. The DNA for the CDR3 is TGTGCCACCAGCAGAGTAGGTGAAGCTTTCTTT. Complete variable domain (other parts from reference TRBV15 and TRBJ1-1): DAMVIQNPRYQVTQFGKPVTLSCSQTLNHNVMYWYQQKSSQAPKLLFHYYDKDFNNEADTPDNFQSRRPNTSFCFLDIRSPGLGDTAMYLCATSRVGEAFFGQGTRLTVV.

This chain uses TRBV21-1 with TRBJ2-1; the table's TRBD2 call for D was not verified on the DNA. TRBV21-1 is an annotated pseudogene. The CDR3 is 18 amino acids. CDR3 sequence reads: CASGVDRAREGRNEWQFF. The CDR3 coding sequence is TGTGCCAGCGGCGTGGACAGGGCGCGGGAGGGTAGGAATGAGTGGCAGTTCTTC.

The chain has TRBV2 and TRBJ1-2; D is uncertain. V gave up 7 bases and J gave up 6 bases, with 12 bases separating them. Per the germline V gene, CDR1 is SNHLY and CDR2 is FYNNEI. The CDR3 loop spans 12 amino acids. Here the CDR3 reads CASMSLRDGYTF. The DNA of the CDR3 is TGTGCCAGCATGAGTCTAAGGGATGGCTACACCTTC.

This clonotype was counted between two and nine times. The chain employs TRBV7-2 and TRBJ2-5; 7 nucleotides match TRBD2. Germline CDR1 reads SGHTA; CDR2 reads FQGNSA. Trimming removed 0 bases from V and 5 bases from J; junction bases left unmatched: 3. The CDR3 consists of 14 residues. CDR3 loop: CASSLAGRGETQYF. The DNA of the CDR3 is TGTGCCAGCAGCTTAGCGGGGCGGGGGGAGACCCAGTACTTC.

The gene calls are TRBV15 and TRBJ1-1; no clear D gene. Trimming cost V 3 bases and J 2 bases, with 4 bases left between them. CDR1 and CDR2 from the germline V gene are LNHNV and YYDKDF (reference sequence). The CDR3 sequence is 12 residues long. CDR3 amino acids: CATSSLNTEAFF. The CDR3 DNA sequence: TGTGCCACCAGCAGCTTAAACACTGAAGCTTTCTTT.

The CDR3 is CASSHPSDEQFF. The CDR3 region has the DNA TGTGCCAGCAGCCATCCCTCGGATGAGCAGTTCTTC. The chain employs TRBV7-2 and TRBJ2-1; D is unclear. CDR1 SGHTA and CDR2 FQGNSA come from the germline V gene. The germline V and J ends were trimmed by 5 bases and 8 bases, with 10 bases remaining between them. CDR3 length equals 12 residues. The variable domain in full, completed from reference TRBV7-2 and TRBJ2-1, reads GAGVSQSPSNKVTEKGKDVELRCDPISGHTALYWYRQSLGQGLEFLIYFQGNSAPDKSGLPSDRFSAERTGGSVSTLTIQRTQQEDSAVYLCASSHPSDEQFFGPGTRLTVL.

The CDR3 reads CATSDSRRGGNQPQHF. CDR3 coding DNA: TGTGCCACCAGTGATTCGCGCAGGGGAGGGAATCAGCCCCAGCATTTT. V is TRBV24-1 and J is TRBJ1-5; D might be TRBD1 (6 bases). CDR1 KGHDR and CDR2 SFDVKD come from the germline V gene. The V end was cut by 2 bases, the J end by 4 bases, with 14 bases between. This CDR3 contains 16 residues.

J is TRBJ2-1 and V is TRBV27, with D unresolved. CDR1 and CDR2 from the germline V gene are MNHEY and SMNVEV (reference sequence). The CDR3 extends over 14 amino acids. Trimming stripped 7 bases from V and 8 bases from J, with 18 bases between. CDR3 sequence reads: CASISLSEGDEQFF. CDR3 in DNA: TGTGCCAGCATAAGCCTTTCAGAAGGCGATGAGCAGTTCTTC.

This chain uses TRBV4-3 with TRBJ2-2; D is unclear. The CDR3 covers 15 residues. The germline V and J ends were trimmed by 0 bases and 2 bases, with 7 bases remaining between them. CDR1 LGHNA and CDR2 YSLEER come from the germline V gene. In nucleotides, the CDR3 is TGCGCCAGCAGCCAAGAGACCCCCAACACCGGGGAGCTGTTTTTT. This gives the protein CASSQETPNTGELFF.

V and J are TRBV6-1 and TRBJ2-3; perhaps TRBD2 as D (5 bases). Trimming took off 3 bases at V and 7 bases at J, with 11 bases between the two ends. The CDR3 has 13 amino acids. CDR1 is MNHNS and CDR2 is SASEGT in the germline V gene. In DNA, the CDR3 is TGTGCCAGCAGTGACCCCACTAGGTATACGCAGTATTTT. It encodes CASSDPTRYTQYF.

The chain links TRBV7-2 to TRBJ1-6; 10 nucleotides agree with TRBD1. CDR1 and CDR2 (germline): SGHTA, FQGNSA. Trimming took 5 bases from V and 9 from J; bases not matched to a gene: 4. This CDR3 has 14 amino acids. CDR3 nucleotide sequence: TGTGCCAGCAGCGAGAGGACAGGGGGTTCACCCCTCCACTTT. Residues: CASSERTGGSPLHF. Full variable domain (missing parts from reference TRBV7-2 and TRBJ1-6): GAGVSQSPSNKVTEKGKDVELRCDPISGHTALYWYRQSLGQGLEFLIYFQGNSAPDKSGLPSDRFSAERTGGSVSTLTIQRTQQEDSAVYLCASSERTGGSPLHFGNGTRLTVT.

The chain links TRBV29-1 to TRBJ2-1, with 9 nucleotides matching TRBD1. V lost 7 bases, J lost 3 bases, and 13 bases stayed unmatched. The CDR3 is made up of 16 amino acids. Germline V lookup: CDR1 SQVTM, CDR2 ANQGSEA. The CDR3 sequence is CSATAPGTGFYNEQFF. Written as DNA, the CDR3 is TGCAGCGCCACAGCCCCCGGGACAGGGTTCTACAATGAGCAGTTCTTC.

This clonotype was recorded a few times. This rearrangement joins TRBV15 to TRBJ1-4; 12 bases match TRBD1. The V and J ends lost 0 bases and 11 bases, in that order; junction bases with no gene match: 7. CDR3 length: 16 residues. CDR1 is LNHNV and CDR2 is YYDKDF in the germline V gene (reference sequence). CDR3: CATSREKGTGGQKLFF. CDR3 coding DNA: TGTGCCACCAGCAGAGAGAAGGGGACAGGGGGCCAGAAACTGTTTTTT. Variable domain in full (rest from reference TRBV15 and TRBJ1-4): DAMVIQNPRYQVTQFGKPVTLSCSQTLNHNVMYWYQQKSSQAPKLLFHYYDKDFNNEADTPDNFQSRRPNTSFCFLDIRSPGLGDTAMYLCATSREKGTGGQKLFFGSGTQLSVL.

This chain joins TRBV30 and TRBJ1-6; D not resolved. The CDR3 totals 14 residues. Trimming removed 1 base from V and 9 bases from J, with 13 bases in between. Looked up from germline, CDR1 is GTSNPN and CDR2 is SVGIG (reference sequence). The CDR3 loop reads CAWSGPLALSPLHF. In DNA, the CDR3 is TGTGCCTGGAGTGGCCCTTTGGCCCTTTCACCCCTCCACTTT.

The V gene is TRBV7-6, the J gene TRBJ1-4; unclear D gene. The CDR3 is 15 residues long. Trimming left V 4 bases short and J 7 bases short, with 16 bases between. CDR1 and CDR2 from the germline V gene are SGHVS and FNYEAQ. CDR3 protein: CASSSNRARAEKLFF. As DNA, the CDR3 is TGTGCCAGCAGCTCAAACCGGGCCCGCGCTGAAAAACTGTTTTTT.

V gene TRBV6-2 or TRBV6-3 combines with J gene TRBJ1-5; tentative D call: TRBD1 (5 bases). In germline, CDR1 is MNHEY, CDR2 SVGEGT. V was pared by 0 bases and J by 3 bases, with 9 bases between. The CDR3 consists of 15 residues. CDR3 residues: CASSYSGRINQPQHF. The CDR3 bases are TGTGCCAGCAGTTACTCGGGACGGATCAATCAGCCCCAGCATTTT.

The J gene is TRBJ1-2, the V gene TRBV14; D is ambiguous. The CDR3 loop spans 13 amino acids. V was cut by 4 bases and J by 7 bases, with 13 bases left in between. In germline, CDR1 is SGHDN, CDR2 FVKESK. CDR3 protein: CASSPGVVPGYTF. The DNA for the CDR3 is TGTGCCAGCAGCCCTGGGGTGGTACCTGGCTACACCTTC.

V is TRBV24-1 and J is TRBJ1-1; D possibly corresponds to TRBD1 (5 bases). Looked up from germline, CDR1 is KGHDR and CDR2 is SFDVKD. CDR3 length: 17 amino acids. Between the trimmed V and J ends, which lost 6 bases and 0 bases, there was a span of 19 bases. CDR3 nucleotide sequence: TGTGCCACCAGTTCGAACGGGGGAGTCACGGTGAACACTGAAGCTTTCTTT. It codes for CATSSNGGVTVNTEAFF.

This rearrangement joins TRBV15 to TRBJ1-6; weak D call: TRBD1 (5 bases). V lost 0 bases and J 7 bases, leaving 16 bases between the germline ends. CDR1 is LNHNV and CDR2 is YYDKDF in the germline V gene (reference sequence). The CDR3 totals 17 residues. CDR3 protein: CATSREIGGRGNSPLHF. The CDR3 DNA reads TGTGCCACCAGCAGAGAAATCGGGGGTAGGGGAAATTCACCCCTCCACTTT.

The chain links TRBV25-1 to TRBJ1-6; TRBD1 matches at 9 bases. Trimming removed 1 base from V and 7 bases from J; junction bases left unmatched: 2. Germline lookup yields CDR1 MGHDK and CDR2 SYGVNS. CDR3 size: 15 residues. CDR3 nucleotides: TGTGCCAGCAGTGAATGGACAGGGGCGAATTCACCCCTCCACTTT. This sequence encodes CASSEWTGANSPLHF.

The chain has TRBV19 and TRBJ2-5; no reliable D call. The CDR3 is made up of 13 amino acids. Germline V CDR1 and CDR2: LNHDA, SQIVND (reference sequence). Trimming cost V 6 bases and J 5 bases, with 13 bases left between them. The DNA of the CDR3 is TGTGCCAGTAGGAGAACAGTGGCCGAGACCCAGTACTTC. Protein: CASRRTVAETQYF. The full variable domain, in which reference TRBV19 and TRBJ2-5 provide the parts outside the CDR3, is DGGITQSPKYLFRKEGQNVTLSCEQNLNHDAMYWYRQDPGQGLRLIYYSQIVNDFQKGDIAEGYSVSREKKESFPLTVTSAQKNPTAFYLCASRRTVAETQYFGPGTRLLVL.

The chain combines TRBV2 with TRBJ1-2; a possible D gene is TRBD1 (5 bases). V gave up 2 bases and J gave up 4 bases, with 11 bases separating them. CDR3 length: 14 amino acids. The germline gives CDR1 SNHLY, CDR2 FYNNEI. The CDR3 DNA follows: TGTGCCAGCAGTGAAAGGGGACCCCTCTATGGCTACACCTTC. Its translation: CASSERGPLYGYTF.